One sample yielded the 29 T cell receptor beta chains listed below, sequenced in a study of blood T cell repertoires in COVID-19 (dated by TCRdb to the early 2020s). The library was generated by the immunoSEQ multiplex PCR assay. Held by TCRdb, this immuneACCESS table contains in-frame sequences only and omits some clones. Under half of the omission traces to an unresolved V gene where checked; the cause of the rest is unknown. The sample table lists approximately 94,000 clones, approximately 90% of them with a count of one. The ten largest clones take up approximately 4.8% of the sample. What was sequenced was peripheral blood. These receptors were collected from a woman of 80 years or more with active COVID-19.

In DNA form, the CDR3 reads TGTGCCAGCCACGAGGGAGAGTACACCGGGGAGCTGTTTTTT. Its protein is CASHEGEYTGELFF. V and J are TRBV9 and TRBJ2-2; D is perhaps TRBD2 (5 bases). V shed 7 bases and J shed 3 bases, with 13 bases lying between them. From germline, CDR1 is SGDLS and CDR2 YYNGEE. The CDR3 consists of 14 residues.

Only one count was recorded for this clone. The gene calls are TRBV5-1 and TRBJ2-5; 14 bases agree with TRBD2. V lost 4 bases, J lost 1 base, and 9 bases stayed unmatched. Germline lookup yields CDR1 SGHRS and CDR2 YFSETQ. CDR3 size: 18 residues. The CDR3 spells CASSAGPTSGRGQETQYF. For the CDR3, the DNA is TGCGCCAGCAGCGCGGGCCCGACTAGCGGGAGGGGCCAAGAGACCCAGTACTTC.

This clone occurred once. This chain uses TRBV24-1 with TRBJ2-4, with 10 bases identical to TRBD2. This CDR3 is built from 15 residues. Germline V gene lookup returns CDR1 KGHDR and CDR2 SFDVKD. V shed 3 bases and J 9 bases; nucleotides not matched to a gene: 7. CDR3: CATSDGGSGGTIQYF. Written as DNA, the CDR3 is TGTGCCACCAGTGATGGTGGTAGCGGGGGGACCATTCAGTACTTC.

V and J are TRBV9 and TRBJ2-1; D is unclear. Germline V gene lookup returns CDR1 SGDLS and CDR2 YYNGEE. The CDR3 loop spans 13 amino acids. V lost 1 base and J 7 bases, leaving 9 bases between the germline ends. DNA of the CDR3: TGTGCCAGCAGCGTAACTCAGAGGAATGAGCAGTTCTTC. It translates to CASSVTQRNEQFF.

There are a few counts of this clone. This rearrangement joins TRBV18 to TRBJ1-5, with a tentative D call TRBD1 (5 bases). The CDR3 spans 16 residues. Trimming stripped 3 bases from V and 0 bases from J, with 12 bases between. Germline V gene sequence: CDR1 KGHSH, CDR2 LQKENI. The CDR3 DNA reads as TGTGCCAGCTCACCCAGGCAGGGTAATAGCAATCAGCCCCAGCATTTT. Translating gives CASSPRQGNSNQPQHF.

The chain uses TRBV5-1 and TRBJ1-2; D is ambiguous. Looked up from germline, CDR1 is SGHRS and CDR2 is YFSETQ. Deletions cut 4 bases from V and 5 bases from J, with 18 bases between. The CDR3 consists of 15 residues. The CDR3 DNA sequence: TGCGCCAGCAGCCGTAACCCGGGTGATGGTTATGGCTACACCTTC. Translating it yields CASSRNPGDGYGYTF.

Many counts were recorded for this clone. V usage is TRBV10-3 and J usage is TRBJ2-7; possibly TRBD1 for D (6 bases). The CDR3 length is 14 residues. CDR1 is ENHRY, CDR2 SYGVKD, per germline. V was pared by 3 bases and J by 0 bases, with 9 bases between. CDR3 protein: CAISDTGSSYEQYF. As DNA, the CDR3 is TGTGCCATCAGTGATACAGGGTCCTCCTACGAGCAGTACTTC.

The chain combines TRBV19 with TRBJ1-5; a weak D match, TRBD1 (6 bases). With 1 base removed from V and 3 bases from J, the gap between germline ends came to 10 bases. The CDR3 has 15 amino acids. Germline V gene sequence: CDR1 LNHDA, CDR2 SQIVND (reference sequence). The CDR3 nucleotides read TGTGCCAGTAGTATAGCAGGGGTCTACAATCAGCCCCAGCATTTT. Translated: CASSIAGVYNQPQHF.

This clone was observed a few times. The genes are TRBV6-5 and TRBJ2-7; D possibly corresponds to TRBD2 (5 bases). The CDR3 spans 14 residues. The V gene's germline CDR1 is MNHEY and CDR2 SVGAGI. Deletions cut 7 bases from V and 5 bases from J, with 18 bases between. DNA for the CDR3: TGTGCCAGCAAAAGATCGGGAAATTTCGACGAGCAGTACTTC. This gives the protein CASKRSGNFDEQYF.

V usage is TRBV4-3 and J usage is TRBJ2-2, with a possible D match to TRBD2 (7 bases). The CDR3 length is 15 residues. The V end was cut by 6 bases, the J end by 6 bases, with 17 bases between. Germline-derived CDR1 and CDR2 are LGHNA and YSLEER. The CDR3 sequence is CASRPGAGVAGELFF. Written as DNA, the CDR3 is TGCGCCAGCAGGCCAGGGGCGGGAGTGGCCGGGGAGCTGTTTTTT.

The V and J genes are TRBV11-2 and TRBJ2-2; TRBD1 might be the D (6 bases). The germline CDR1 and CDR2 sequences are SGHAT and FQNNGV. This CDR3 is 17 amino acids long. Trimming shortened V by 0 bases and J by 1 base, and 12 bases separated the two germline ends. The CDR3 DNA reads as TGTGCCAGCAGCTTAGACTTTGGACAGAGGAACACCGGGGAGCTGTTTTTT. Its translation: CASSLDFGQRNTGELFF.

This rearrangement joins TRBV5-4 to TRBJ2-7; the D is unclear. Germline CDR1 is SGHNT and CDR2 is YYREEE (reference sequence). Deletions cut 4 bases from V and 4 bases from J, with 12 bases between. The CDR3 contains 13 residues. This chain's CDR3 is CASSRTESYEQYF. The CDR3 bases are TGTGCCAGCAGCCGAACAGAGTCGTACGAGCAGTACTTC. The full variable domain, with the rest looked up from reference TRBV5-4 and TRBJ2-7, is ETGVTQSPTHLIKTRGQQVTLRCSSQSGHNTVSWYQQALGQGPQFIFQYYREEENGRGNFPPRFSGLQFPNYSSELNVNALELDDSALYLCASSRTESYEQYFGPGTRLTVT.

The chain uses TRBV19 and TRBJ2-1, with 8 bases aligning to TRBD1. The V gene's germline CDR1 is LNHDA and CDR2 SQIVND (reference sequence). J was trimmed by 4 bases and V by 9 bases; bases with no gene match: 8. This CDR3 has 14 residues. CDR3 DNA: TGTGCCAGCAAACCAGACAGGGGTTACAATGAGCAGTTCTTC. It encodes CASKPDRGYNEQFF.

V gene TRBV12-3 or TRBV12-4 combines with J gene TRBJ1-2, with no clear D. The CDR3 has 13 amino acids. V was clipped by 1 base and J by 4 bases, with 7 bases between them. The CDR3 DNA reads TGTGCCAGCAGTTTAGACAGATTCTATGGCTACACCTTC. Amino acids: CASSLDRFYGYTF.

For the CDR3, the DNA is TGTGCCAGCAGCTTAGCAAGCGAGCAGTTCTTC. Residues: CASSLASEQFF. The rearrangement links TRBV5-6 to TRBJ2-1; D not resolved. The CDR3 contains 11 residues. Trimming stripped 2 bases from V and 10 bases from J, with 7 bases between. From germline, CDR1 is SGHDT and CDR2 YYEEEE.

CDR3 nucleotides: TGTGCCAGCAGCCAAAACAGGGAATCCCACGAGCAGTACTTC. Translating it yields CASSQNRESHEQYF. The gene calls are TRBV27 and TRBJ2-7; a possible D gene is TRBD1 (6 bases). The V end lost 6 bases, the J end lost 5 bases, and 17 bases lay between the germline ends. The CDR3 totals 14 residues. The V gene's germline CDR1 is MNHEY and CDR2 SMNVEV (reference sequence).

The J gene is TRBJ2-7, the V gene TRBV18, with 8 bases aligning to TRBD1. This CDR3 region has 13 residues. Germline V gene lookup returns CDR1 KGHSH and CDR2 LQKENI. V trimming: 4 bases; J trimming: 2 bases; junction bases outside the gene matches: 1. The CDR3 bases are TGTGCCAGCTCACGGACAGGGCCCTACGAGCAGTACTTC. Protein: CASSRTGPYEQYF.

The CDR3: CASSIDEGRYGYTF. In DNA form, the CDR3 reads TGTGCCAGTAGTATAGATGAGGGGAGGTATGGCTACACCTTC. The chain uses TRBV19 and TRBJ1-2; tentative D call: TRBD1 (5 bases). CDR1 is LNHDA and CDR2 is SQIVND in the germline V gene (reference sequence). V lost 0 bases to trimming and J lost 5 bases, with 10 bases between them. This CDR3 is built from 14 residues.

This chain connects TRBV5-4 to TRBJ2-5, with D possibly matching TRBD1 (5 bases). The CDR3 is 15 amino acids. V gave up 4 bases and J gave up 1 base, with 14 bases separating them. Looked up from germline, CDR1 is SGHNT and CDR2 is YYREEE (reference sequence). CDR3 in DNA: TGTGCCAGCAGCCCAAGGGGTGGGCTCCAAGAGACCCAGTACTTC. Translation gives CASSPRGGLQETQYF.

This chain uses TRBV21-1 with TRBJ1-2; TRBD1 reflects the table's D call only, with no check against the DNA. TRBV21-1 is labeled a pseudogene. This CDR3 has 17 amino acids. The DNA of the CDR3 is TGTGCCAGCAGCAAAGGGTACAGGACCCAGGGATCCTATGGCTACACCTTC. The encoded protein is CASSKGYRTQGSYGYTF.

This chain links TRBV4-1 with TRBJ2-7, with TRBD2 matching over 10 bases. V trimming: 2 bases; J trimming: 1 base; junction bases outside the gene matches: 5. The CDR3 totals 16 residues. Germline V gene lookup returns CDR1 MGHRA and CDR2 YSYEKL. This CDR3 is CASSQTWTSGSYEQYF. For the CDR3, the DNA is TGCGCCAGCAGCCAAACGTGGACTAGCGGTTCCTACGAGCAGTACTTC.

This chain links TRBV5-4 with TRBJ2-7; TRBD1 matches at 11 bases. Losses at the gene ends were 0 bases for V and 3 bases for J; bases not matched to a gene: 2. CDR1 SGHNT and CDR2 YYREEE come from the germline V gene (reference sequence). This CDR3 has 15 residues. In nucleotides, the CDR3 is TGTGCCAGCAGCTTGGCCGGGACAGGGGGCTACGAGCAGTACTTC. Its translation: CASSLAGTGGYEQYF.

The gene calls are TRBV5-1 and TRBJ2-7; TRBD2 matches at 11 bases. The CDR3 totals 15 residues. Germline-derived CDR1 and CDR2 are SGHRS and YFSETQ. The trim removed 4 bases at V and 1 base at J, leaving 4 bases unmatched. Here the CDR3 DNA reads TGCGCCAGCAGCCCACTAGCGGGAGAGTCCTACGAGCAGTACTTC. This codes for CASSPLAGESYEQYF.

The rearrangement links TRBV7-2 to TRBJ2-1, with TRBD2 matching over 12 bases. Looked up from germline, CDR1 is SGHTA and CDR2 is FQGNSA. V was clipped by 5 bases and J by 5 bases; unmatched bases: 7. The CDR3 runs to 16 residues. DNA of the CDR3: TGTGCCAGCAGCCCGAGGACTAGCGGGACCCACAATGAGCAGTTCTTC. Translation: CASSPRTSGTHNEQFF.

The chain recombines TRBV11-2 with TRBJ2-7; the match to TRBD2 covers 9 bases. The CDR3 is 18 residues long. With V trimmed by 3 bases and J by 2 bases, 14 bases remained unmatched. Germline V CDR1 and CDR2: SGHAT, FQNNGV. CDR3 sequence (DNA): TGTGCCAGCAGCTTCCGACTAGCGGAGTACCTGGGTACCTACGAGCAGTACTTC. The encoded protein is CASSFRLAEYLGTYEQYF.

The chain carries TRBV19 and TRBJ1-5; 8 bases match TRBD1. In germline, CDR1 is LNHDA, CDR2 SQIVND (reference sequence). The CDR3 has 16 residues. Trimming at V came to 3 bases and at J to 5 bases, leaving 9 bases not matched to a gene. CDR3 coding DNA: TGTGCCAGTAGTATGAGGGCAGGGGGCGCATATCAGCCCCAGCATTTT. This translates into CASSMRAGGAYQPQHF.

The genes are TRBV28 and TRBJ1-1; D is ambiguous. The germline V gene has CDR1 MDHEN and CDR2 SYDVKM. Trimming stripped 7 bases from V and 2 bases from J, with 14 bases between. This CDR3 contains 14 residues. The CDR3: CASIPAGLNTEAFF. The CDR3 region has the DNA TGTGCCAGCATCCCTGCGGGTCTCAACACTGAAGCTTTCTTT.

This chain uses TRBV4-2 with TRBJ1-4, with TRBD1 matching over 10 bases. The CDR3 has 18 amino acids. Germline assignment: CDR1 LGHNA and CDR2 YNFKEQ. Germline trimming cut 1 base from V and 7 bases from J; bases unmatched to any gene: 12. CDR3 in DNA: TGTGCCAGCAGCCAAGGGGACACGACAGGGGGCCGACGTGAAAAACTGTTTTTT. Translating gives CASSQGDTTGGRREKLFF.

This chain connects TRBV18 to TRBJ2-7; 7 bases map to TRBD2. J lost 3 bases, V lost 2 bases, and 1 base had no gene match. The length of the CDR3 is 13 residues. Germline CDR1 is KGHSH and CDR2 is LQKENI. The CDR3: CASSPGGGYEQYF. The CDR3, as DNA: TGTGCCAGCTCACCAGGGGGGGGCTACGAGCAGTACTTC.